One and the same sample provided the 29 T cell receptor beta chains below, sequenced in a study of blood T cell repertoires in COVID-19 (TCRdb year 2020). Library preparation employed the immunoSEQ multiplex PCR assay. Here the immuneACCESS table is served through TCRdb, limited to in-frame sequences with V and J called. Missing clones are a known gap in these copies; in checked studies unresolved V genes cover under half, and the rest lacks a known reason. The sample contains over 55,000 clones, approximately 86% of them found a single time. The ten biggest clones cover around a fifth of the sample. What was sequenced was peripheral blood. The receptors originated from a woman aged 80 or over with COVID-19, enrolled during active disease.

V usage is TRBV2 and J usage is TRBJ2-2, with TRBD2 as a possible D gene (5 bases). Trimming shortened V by 8 bases and J by 4 bases, and 11 bases separated the two germline ends. The CDR3 consists of 13 residues. Germline values: CDR1 SNHLY, CDR2 FYNNEI. In nucleotides, the CDR3 is TGTGCCAGCCGGGGAGAGCCCACCGGGGAGCTGTTTTTT. This translates into CASRGEPTGELFF.

V gene TRBV30 combines with J gene TRBJ2-5, with D uncertain. The V end lost 0 bases, the J end lost 8 bases, and 4 bases lay between the germline ends. The CDR3 contains 10 residues. Germline values: CDR1 GTSNPN, CDR2 SVGIG (reference sequence). The CDR3 here is CAWSVTTQYF. CDR3 in DNA: TGTGCCTGGAGTGTGACAACCCAGTACTTC.

The chain combines TRBV9 with TRBJ2-2, with 9 bases that match TRBD2. The junction had 12 bases not matched to a gene; V was cut back by 3 bases and J by 6 bases. This CDR3 comprises 17 residues. CDR1 is SGDLS and CDR2 is YYNGEE in the germline V gene. The CDR3 is CASSAHRGGVSAGELFF. The CDR3 region has the DNA TGTGCCAGCAGCGCACACCGCGGGGGGGTCAGTGCCGGGGAGCTGTTTTTT.

The chain is built from TRBV18 and TRBJ1-2; D uncertain. CDR1 and CDR2 from the germline V gene are KGHSH and LQKENI. The germline V and J ends were trimmed by 4 bases and 12 bases, with 21 bases remaining between them. CDR3 length equals 14 residues. CDR3 nucleotide sequence: TGTGCCAGCTCACGAAATGGCCGGGAGGGTTTACACACCTTC. Translating it yields CASSRNGREGLHTF. The variable domain in full, completed from reference TRBV18 and TRBJ1-2, reads NAGVMQNPRHLVRRRGQEARLRCSPMKGHSHVYWYRQLPEEGLKFMVYLQKENIIDESGMPKERFSAEFPKEGPSILRIQQVVRGDSAAYFCASSRNGREGLHTFGSGTRLTVV.

This sequence joins TRBV18 and TRBJ1-5; TRBD1 aligns across 8 bases. V was clipped by 6 bases and J by 3 bases; unmatched bases: 4. Germline V gives CDR1 KGHSH, CDR2 LQKENI. The CDR3 is 14 amino acids. CDR3 sequence reads: CASSSGQANQPQHF. The CDR3 coding sequence is TGTGCCAGCTCTTCGGGACAGGCCAATCAGCCCCAGCATTTT.

The rearrangement joins TRBV5-1 to TRBJ2-7, with 10 positions matching TRBD2. Trimming at V came to 4 bases and at J to 4 bases, leaving 2 bases not matched to a gene. The CDR3 sequence is 13 residues long. CDR1 is SGHRS, CDR2 YFSETQ, per germline. The CDR3 sequence is CASSPLAGYEQYF. In DNA form, the CDR3 reads TGCGCCAGCAGCCCACTAGCGGGGTACGAGCAGTACTTC.

V gene TRBV3-1 (or the pseudogene TRBV3-2) combines with J gene TRBJ1-5; 7 nucleotides agree with TRBD1. Per the germline V gene, CDR1 is LGHDT and CDR2 is YNNKEL (reference sequence). With 4 bases clipped from V and 6 bases from J, the junction kept 6 bases outside the gene matches. The CDR3 extends over 14 amino acids. The CDR3 region is CASSRRQGTQPQHF. The CDR3 DNA is TGTGCCAGCAGCCGACGACAGGGCACTCAGCCCCAGCATTTT.

The chain joins TRBV2 to TRBJ2-5; D possibly corresponds to TRBD1 (6 bases). Deletions cut 5 bases from V and 1 base from J, with 14 bases between. From germline, CDR1 is SNHLY and CDR2 FYNNEI. The CDR3 runs to 15 residues. The CDR3: CASSSGHPTQETQYF. DNA for the CDR3: TGTGCCAGCAGTTCGGGACACCCGACCCAAGAGACCCAGTACTTC.

The chain joins TRBV14 to TRBJ1-2; D may be TRBD1 (6 bases). Germline V gene lookup returns CDR1 SGHDN and CDR2 FVKESK. The CDR3 runs to 15 residues. Between the trimmed V and J ends, which lost 0 bases and 1 base, there was a span of 9 bases. The CDR3 DNA follows: TGTGCCAGCAGCCAAGACCTGGACAGTAACTATGGCTACACCTTC. Translating gives CASSQDLDSNYGYTF.

This chain uses TRBV7-6 with TRBJ1-5; weak D call: TRBD1 (6 bases). Trimming left V 3 bases short and J 1 base short, with 16 bases between. The CDR3 sequence is 17 residues long. CDR1 is SGHVS and CDR2 is FNYEAQ in the germline V gene. The CDR3 reads CASSLGAGGGSNQPQHF. Here the CDR3 DNA reads TGTGCCAGCAGCTTGGGGGCTGGGGGAGGGAGCAATCAGCCCCAGCATTTT.

The rearrangement uses TRBV7-9 and TRBJ2-3; TRBD2 aligns across 7 bases. V was clipped by 6 bases and J by 4 bases; unmatched bases: 4. The CDR3 has 13 amino acids. CDR1 is SEHNR and CDR2 is FQNEAQ in the germline V gene (reference sequence). DNA of the CDR3: TGTGCCAGCAGTAGACTAGCATCAGATACGCAGTATTTT. It yields the protein CASSRLASDTQYF.

The chain combines TRBV5-4 with TRBJ2-7; D perhaps matches TRBD2 (6 bases). The germline CDR1 and CDR2 sequences are SGHNT and YYREEE (reference sequence). There are 18 residues in the CDR3. V dropped 0 bases and J dropped 1 base, with 20 bases sitting between them. For the CDR3, the DNA is TGTGCCAGCAGCTTGGCAATGACACCCCTGGGGGGATCCTACGAGCAGTACTTC. Translating it yields CASSLAMTPLGGSYEQYF.

V usage is TRBV5-4 and J usage is TRBJ1-3, with 9 nucleotides matching TRBD1. Germline V lookup: CDR1 SGHNT, CDR2 YYREEE (reference sequence). The trim removed 0 bases at V and 4 bases at J, leaving 2 bases unmatched. The CDR3 is 15 residues long. CDR3 in DNA: TGTGCCAGCAGCTTGGCCGGGACAGGGGGAAACACCATATATTTT. This translates into CASSLAGTGGNTIYF.

The chain employs TRBV20-1 and TRBJ2-1, with D tentatively TRBD1 (5 bases). The CDR3 has 11 residues. Germline CDR1 DFQATT, CDR2 SNEGSKA (reference sequence). Trimming removed 6 bases from V and 7 bases from J, with 10 bases in between. The CDR3 DNA reads as TGCAGTGCGCGACAGTCGAATGAGCAGTTCTTC. It translates to CSARQSNEQFF.

The chain links TRBV5-1 to TRBJ1-1; D possibly corresponds to TRBD1 (6 bases). The V gene's germline CDR1 is SGHRS and CDR2 YFSETQ. V lost 8 bases to trimming and J lost 4 bases, with 18 bases between them. This CDR3 spans 14 amino acids. Here the CDR3 DNA reads TGCGCCAGTTCCCGGGACATTAAATCCACTGAAGCTTTCTTT. The encoded protein is CASSRDIKSTEAFF.

The chain joins TRBV5-6 to TRBJ2-7; tentatively, D is TRBD1 (5 bases). This CDR3 is built from 13 residues. Trimming removed 4 bases at V and 6 bases at J, with 14 bases between. The V gene's germline CDR1 is SGHDT and CDR2 YYEEEE. The CDR3 loop is CASSRTGLREQYF. CDR3 DNA sequence: TGTGCCAGCAGCCGAACAGGTCTACGCGAGCAGTACTTC.

V usage is TRBV7-2 and J usage is TRBJ1-5; D remains ambiguous. Looked up from germline, CDR1 is SGHTA and CDR2 is FQGNSA. CDR3 length equals 13 residues. V was shortened by 2 bases and J by 3 bases, with 5 bases between the two germline ends. For the CDR3, the DNA is TGTGCCAGCAGCTTAATAGACAATCAGCCCCAGCATTTT. Translation: CASSLIDNQPQHF.

A few counts support this clone. This chain links TRBV7-9 with TRBJ1-1; the D gene is possibly TRBD1 (6 bases). The CDR3 covers 14 residues. CDR1 is SEHNR and CDR2 is FQNEAQ in the germline V gene (reference sequence). Between the trimmed V and J ends, which lost 0 bases and 6 bases, there was a span of 11 bases. CDR3: CASSLAVRGAEAFF. In DNA, the CDR3 is TGTGCCAGCAGCTTAGCGGTCAGGGGTGCTGAAGCTTTCTTT.

The chain couples TRBV11-2 to TRBJ1-2; the match to TRBD1 covers 8 bases. The CDR3 totals 16 residues. CDR1 is SGHAT, CDR2 FQNNGV, per germline. With V trimmed by 1 base and J by 5 bases, 9 bases remained unmatched. The CDR3 loop is CASSLGQGALYYGYTF. CDR3 nucleotide sequence: TGTGCCAGCAGCTTAGGGCAGGGGGCCTTATATTATGGCTACACCTTC.

The rearrangement uses TRBV6-5 and TRBJ2-2, with no clear D. The CDR3 runs to 14 residues. V was shortened by 6 bases and J by 9 bases, with 17 bases between the two germline ends. Germline V CDR1 and CDR2: MNHEY, SVGAGI. The CDR3 DNA follows: TGTGCCAGCAGCCCCATGGCTGGCTTCCGGGAGCTGTTTTTT. As protein: CASSPMAGFRELFF.

The genes are TRBV6-4 and TRBJ2-2, with D possibly TRBD1 on 6 matching bases. Trimming cost V 4 bases and J 0 bases, with 12 bases left between them. Germline CDR1 MRHNA, CDR2 SNTAGT. The CDR3 contains 16 residues. CDR3 nucleotide sequence: TGTGCCAGCAGTGTCCAGACAGGAGCGAACACCGGGGAGCTGTTTTTT. Translating gives CASSVQTGANTGELFF.

This sequence joins TRBV7-6 and TRBJ1-5; possible D gene TRBD1, 5 bases. This CDR3 is 15 amino acids long. Germline values: CDR1 SGHVS, CDR2 FNYEAQ. The V gene lost 6 bases and the J gene lost 4 bases, with 16 bases spanning the gap. The CDR3 DNA reads TGTGCCAGCAGTTTGCAAGAGGGGACTAATCAGCCCCAGCATTTT. Protein product: CASSLQEGTNQPQHF. Full variable domain (rest looked up from reference TRBV7-6 and TRBJ1-5): GAGVSQSPRYKVTKRGQDVALRCDPISGHVSLYWYRQALGQGPEFLTYFNYEAQQDKSGLPNDRFSAERPEGSISTLTIQRTEQRDSAMYRCASSLQEGTNQPQHFGDGTRLSIL.

The rearrangement uses TRBV6-1 and TRBJ1-3; D gene unclear. This CDR3 is built from 16 residues. The germline V gene encodes CDR1 MNHNS and CDR2 SASEGT. V shed 2 bases and J shed 4 bases, with 15 bases lying between them. The CDR3 sequence is CASSESTATPGNTIYF. In nucleotides, the CDR3 is TGTGCCAGCAGTGAATCGACTGCTACCCCGGGAAACACCATATATTTT.

The chain couples TRBV7-2 to TRBJ1-4; D gene unclear. The CDR3 sequence is 15 residues long. Trimming stripped 4 bases from V and 0 bases from J, with 9 bases between. The germline CDR1 and CDR2 sequences are SGHTA and FQGNSA. CDR3 amino acids: CASSSSLSTNEKLFF. The CDR3 DNA sequence: TGTGCCAGCAGCTCGTCCCTTTCAACTAATGAAAAACTGTTTTTT.

V is TRBV5-4 and J is TRBJ1-2, with no clear D. Deletions cut 0 bases from V and 6 bases from J, with 6 bases between. The CDR3 is 12 residues long. Germline CDR1 is SGHNT and CDR2 is YYREEE (reference sequence). The CDR3 DNA follows: TGTGCCAGCAGCTTGGCCGCGGATGGCTACACCTTC. Its translation is CASSLAADGYTF.

The chain has TRBV6-6 and TRBJ2-7, with 8 nucleotides matching TRBD1. Germline trimming cut 4 bases from V and 1 base from J; bases unmatched to any gene: 6. The CDR3 consists of 15 residues. The germline gives CDR1 MNHNY, CDR2 SVGAGI (reference sequence). This CDR3 is CASSSGQGLSYEQYF. The CDR3 DNA reads as TGTGCCAGCAGTTCCGGACAGGGACTGTCCTACGAGCAGTACTTC.

This clone was seen once. The CDR3: CAISDRTGNTIYF. The DNA of the CDR3 is TGTGCCATCAGTGACAGAACTGGAAACACCATATATTTT. The rearrangement uses TRBV10-3 and TRBJ1-3; D remains ambiguous. The CDR3 has 13 amino acids. V lost 3 bases and J 2 bases, leaving 5 bases between the germline ends. Germline CDR1 reads ENHRY; CDR2 reads SYGVKD.

The gene calls are TRBV29-1 and TRBJ2-1, with 7 bases aligning to TRBD1. The CDR3 is 13 residues long. The V gene's germline CDR1 is SQVTM and CDR2 ANQGSEA. J gave up 14 bases and V 6 bases, and 16 bases lay outside the gene matches. The CDR3 sequence is CSVEVVTGPWKFF. CDR3 nucleotide sequence: TGCAGCGTCGAGGTTGTGACAGGGCCCTGGAAGTTCTTC.

With regard to this clone: The junction departs from germline at one end; a sequencing error may be responsible. The chain employs TRBV7-9 and TRBJ1-4, with D possibly being TRBD1 (6 bases). The germline V gene encodes CDR1 SEHNR and CDR2 FQNEAQ (reference sequence). This CDR3 has 17 amino acids. The CDR3 DNA reads as TGTGCCAGCAGCCTAGCGAGATCACAGGGTGACAGTGAAAAACTGTTTTTT. It codes for CASSLARSQGDSEKLFF.